Sequencing of this T cell receptor beta chain was carried out in a study of T cell responses to AZD1222 COVID-19 vaccine. V was clipped by 1 base and J by 9 bases, with 10 bases between them. This CDR3 is built from 13 residues. Germline V gene lookup returns CDR1 KGHSH and CDR2 LQKENI. The count of this clone is one. The table came from immunoSEQ multiplex PCR; TCRdb's copy has only in-frame clones and leaves some out. Of 200,000 or so clones in the sample, about 92% are singletons; the top ten hold approximately 1%. The receptor comes from an adult in good health. The chain uses TRBV18 and TRBJ2-1, with a possible D match to TRBD2 (6 bases). Specimen: peripheral blood, collected on day 0 of MenACWY control vaccination. The CDR3: CASSPRGDGEQFF. The CDR3 coding sequence is TGTGCCAGCTCACCACGGGGGGACGGTGAGCAGTTCTTC.